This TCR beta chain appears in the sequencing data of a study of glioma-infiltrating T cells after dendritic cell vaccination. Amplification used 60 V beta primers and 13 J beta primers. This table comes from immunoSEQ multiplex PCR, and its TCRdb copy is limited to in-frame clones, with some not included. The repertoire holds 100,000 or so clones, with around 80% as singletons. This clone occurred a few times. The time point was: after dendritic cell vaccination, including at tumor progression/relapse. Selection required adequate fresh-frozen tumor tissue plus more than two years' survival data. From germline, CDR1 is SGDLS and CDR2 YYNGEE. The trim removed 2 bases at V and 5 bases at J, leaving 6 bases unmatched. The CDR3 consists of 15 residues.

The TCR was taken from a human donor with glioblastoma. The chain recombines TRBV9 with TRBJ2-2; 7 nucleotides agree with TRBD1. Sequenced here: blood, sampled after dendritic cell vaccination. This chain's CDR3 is CASSVFGQVTGELFF. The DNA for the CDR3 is TGTGCCAGCAGCGTCTTCGGACAGGTGACCGGGGAGCTGTTTTTT.